These T cell receptor beta chains were read from a single sample in a study of T cells in Graves' hyperthyroidism and ophthalmopathy. TCRdb analysed the multiplex PCR reads with MiXCR anew, one entry per CDR3 protein. Found here are nearly 250,000 distinct CDR3 sequences, over 15% of them singletons; the top ten hold around 30%. Sequencing was performed on blood. The origin of the receptors is a woman under 30 with Graves' ophthalmopathy. Each CDR3 is given with its conserved first and last residue.

TRBV28 CASSLRCWQVFQPQHF
TRBV27 CASSEQGRAFF
TRBV25-1 CASSAYGTGNTEAFF
TRBV20-1 CSANTGQGFDEQYF
TRBV28 CASRDRGPHYGYTF
TRBV20-1 CSASPLQGANNSPLHF
TRBV20-1 CSARWSHQRRVGNTEAFF
TRBV11-2 CASSSRSPGTSGLHEQYF
TRBV6-6 CASSYGRLTDTQYF
TRBV28 CASSLGTFSYEQYF
TRBV28 CASSPGSPWSYEQYF
TRBV3-1 CASSQGGRAETQYF
TRBV6-1 CASTGQGSSEAFF
TRBV6-2/TRBV6-3 CASSSPLAGATDTQYF
TRBV10-3 CAISWTSGKDTQYF
TRBV7-6 CASSSLDRGETQYF
TRBV18 CASSPRTGDETQYF
TRBV15 CATSRGGVTYEQYF
TRBV6-6 CASSYSSGLGYTF
TRBV28 CASNPTVRTSGGYNEQFF
TRBV10-2 CASSESLGLEETQYF
TRBV20-1 CSAKKGANYNEQFF
TRBV27 CASSLAGTYGYTF
TRBV27 CASSFGRFTDTQYF
TRBV6-5 CASSYLQGSGYTF
TRBV27 CASSLEWQGSNEQFF
TRBV7-2 CASSLSSGTGGHTDTQYF
TRBV12-5 CASGQVLGLGLYTDTQYF
TRBV2 CASSEAGGQGYEKLFF
TRBV12-3/TRBV12-4 CASSFGGQPQHF
TRBV27 CASSSTGFTDTQYF
TRBV7-2 CASSLIWTGGVEQYF
TRBV5-1 CASSLAGLGRASEKLFF
TRBV28 CASRFNLAEAFF
TRBV3-1 CASSQDGWQGVETQYF
TRBV20-1 CSARDREGQPQHF
TRBV20-1 CSARAIHLGSPETQYF
TRBV18 CASSPPGQGRKLFF
TRBV6-2/TRBV6-3 CASSWDLYEQYF
TRBV28 CASSSAAGDAEAFF
TRBV5-1 CASRVPGVPNTQYF
TRBV2 CASSGRGLGQPQHF
TRBV11-2 CASSFHLAGDTQYF
TRBV6-2/TRBV6-3 CASSYLVAGGSSTDTQYF
TRBV18 CASSPNSGNTIYF
TRBV10-3 CAISDVDRWDTGELFF
TRBV6-1 CASSEALSPGLAFTQYF
TRBV6-2/TRBV6-3 CASSYSSESSYNEQFF
TRBV27 CASSFRRSTSWEQYF
TRBV20-1 CSASNRGATWETQYF
TRBV6-2/TRBV6-3 CASAIGAVGELFF
TRBV6-2/TRBV6-3 CASRRGGGGYTF
TRBV5-1 CASSSRTAAYEQYF